This T cell receptor (beta chain) was observed in a study of response to subunit inactivated influenza vaccine. Findings and limits, study-wide: Authors suggested seasonal influenza vaccinations each recruit few new T cells.

TCRdb re-derived calls from the RT-PCR reads in MiXCR, one entry per CDR3 protein. The sample includes 650,000 to 800,000 distinct CDR3 sequences, around 18% of them seen just once. Comments on this clonotype: Its antigen is not identified.

This CDR3 has 12 residues. Germline CDR1 reads MNHEY; CDR2 reads SVGEGT. Trimming stripped 5 bases from V and 7 bases from J, with 8 bases between. This chain joins TRBV6-2 or TRBV6-3 and TRBJ2-2; D is ambiguous. Sample: PBMCs from blood, taken more than 4 days after vaccination. The source is a man aged 45-65 years who received an inactivated influenza vaccine. CDR3: CASSQKVGELFF. The CDR3 nucleotides are TGTGCCAGCAGTCAAAAGGTCGGGGAGCTGTTTTTT.